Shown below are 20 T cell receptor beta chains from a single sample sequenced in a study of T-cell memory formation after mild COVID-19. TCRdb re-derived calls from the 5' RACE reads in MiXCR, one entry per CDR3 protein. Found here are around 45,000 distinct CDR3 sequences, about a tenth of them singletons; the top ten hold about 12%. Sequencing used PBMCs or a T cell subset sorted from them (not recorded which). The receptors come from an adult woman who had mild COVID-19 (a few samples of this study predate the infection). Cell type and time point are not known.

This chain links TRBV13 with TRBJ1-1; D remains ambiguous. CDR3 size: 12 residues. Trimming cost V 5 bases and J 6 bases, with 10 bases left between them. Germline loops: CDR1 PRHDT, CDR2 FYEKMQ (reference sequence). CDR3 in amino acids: CASSPSTAEAFF. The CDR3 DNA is TGTGCCAGCAGCCCAAGTACGGCTGAAGCTTTCTTT.

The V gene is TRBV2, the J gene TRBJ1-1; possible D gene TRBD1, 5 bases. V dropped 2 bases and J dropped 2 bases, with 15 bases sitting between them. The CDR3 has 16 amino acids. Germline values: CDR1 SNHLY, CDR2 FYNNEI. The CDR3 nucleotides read TGTGCCAGCAGTGAATTGGTTCGGGGGTTTAACACTGAAGCTTTCTTT. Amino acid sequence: CASSELVRGFNTEAFF.

CDR3 coding DNA: TGTGCCAGCAGATTGGCGGGAGTACACAATGAGCAGTTCTTC. Its translation is CASRLAGVHNEQFF. The rearrangement joins TRBV6-2 or TRBV6-3 to TRBJ2-1, with 7 nucleotides matching TRBD2. V was pared by 6 bases and J by 5 bases, with 7 bases of the junction left unmatched. CDR3 size: 14 residues. Germline values: CDR1 MNHEY, CDR2 SVGEGT.

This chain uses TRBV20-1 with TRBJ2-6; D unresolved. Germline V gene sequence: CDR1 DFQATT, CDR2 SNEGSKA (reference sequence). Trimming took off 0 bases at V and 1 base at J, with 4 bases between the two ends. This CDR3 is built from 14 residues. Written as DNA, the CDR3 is TGCAGTGCTAGAGAAGGGTCTGGGGCCAACGTCCTGACTTTC. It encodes CSAREGSGANVLTF.

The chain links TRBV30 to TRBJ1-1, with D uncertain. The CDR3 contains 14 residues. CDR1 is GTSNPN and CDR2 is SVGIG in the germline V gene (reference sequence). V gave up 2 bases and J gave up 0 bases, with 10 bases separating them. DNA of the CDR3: TGTGCCTGGAGTATCGACACCTTGAACACTGAAGCTTTCTTT. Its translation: CAWSIDTLNTEAFF.

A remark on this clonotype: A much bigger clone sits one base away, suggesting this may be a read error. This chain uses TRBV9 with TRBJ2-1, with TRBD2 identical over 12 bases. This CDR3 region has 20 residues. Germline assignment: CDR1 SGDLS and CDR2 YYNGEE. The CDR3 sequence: CASSVDPFPLTSGSANEKFF. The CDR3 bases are TGTGCCAGCAGCGTAGACCCCTTCCCCCTGACTAGCGGGAGCGCGAATGAGAAGTTCTTC.

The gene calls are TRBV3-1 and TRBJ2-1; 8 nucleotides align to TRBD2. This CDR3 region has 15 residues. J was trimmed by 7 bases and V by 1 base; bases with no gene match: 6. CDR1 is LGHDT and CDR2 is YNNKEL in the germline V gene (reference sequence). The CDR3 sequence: CASSQVPGGPNEQFF. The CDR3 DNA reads TGTGCCAGCAGCCAAGTACCGGGAGGGCCGAATGAGCAGTTCTTC.

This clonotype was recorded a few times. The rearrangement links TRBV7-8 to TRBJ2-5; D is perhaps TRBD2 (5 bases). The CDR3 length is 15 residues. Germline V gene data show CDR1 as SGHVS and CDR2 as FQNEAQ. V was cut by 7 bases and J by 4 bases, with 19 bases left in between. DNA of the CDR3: TGTGCCAGCACCGCCGGCCGGGAAAGGCGAGAGACCCAGTACTTC. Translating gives CASTAGRERRETQYF.

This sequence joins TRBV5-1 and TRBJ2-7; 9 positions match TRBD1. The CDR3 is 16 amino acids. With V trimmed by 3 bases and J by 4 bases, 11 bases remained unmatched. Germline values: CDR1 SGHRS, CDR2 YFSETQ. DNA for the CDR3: TGCGCCAGCAGCTGGTCCGGACAGGGGCCTCCGTACGAGCAGTACTTC. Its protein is CASSWSGQGPPYEQYF.

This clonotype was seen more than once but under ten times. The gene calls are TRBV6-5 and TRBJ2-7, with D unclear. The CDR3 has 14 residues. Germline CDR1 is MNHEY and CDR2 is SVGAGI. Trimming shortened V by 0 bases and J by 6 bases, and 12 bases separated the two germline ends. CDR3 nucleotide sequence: TGTGCCAGCAGTTACTCGAGCAGTGTGGGCGAGCAGTACTTC. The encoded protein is CASSYSSSVGEQYF.

CDR3 sequence: CSATGGREQFF. In nucleotides, the CDR3 is TGCAGTGCAACAGGGGGCAGGGAGCAGTTCTTC. The rearrangement uses TRBV20-1 and TRBJ2-1; the match to TRBD1 covers 9 bases. The V gene's germline CDR1 is DFQATT and CDR2 SNEGSKA (reference sequence). The CDR3 runs 11 residues. The V gene end was trimmed by 6 bases and the J gene end by 10 bases; junction bases not matched to a gene: 4.

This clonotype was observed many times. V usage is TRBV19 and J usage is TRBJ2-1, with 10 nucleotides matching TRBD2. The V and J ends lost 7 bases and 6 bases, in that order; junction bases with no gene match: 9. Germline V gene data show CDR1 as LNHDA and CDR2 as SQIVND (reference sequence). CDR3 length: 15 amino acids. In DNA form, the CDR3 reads TGTGCCAGTAAGGAAGTAGCGGGAGGCGTCAATGAGCAGTTCTTC. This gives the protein CASKEVAGGVNEQFF.

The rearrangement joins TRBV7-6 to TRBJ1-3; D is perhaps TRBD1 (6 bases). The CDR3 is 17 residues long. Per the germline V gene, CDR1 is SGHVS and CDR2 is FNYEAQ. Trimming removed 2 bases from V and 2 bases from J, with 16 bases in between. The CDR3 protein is CASSLIAQGSTGNTIYF. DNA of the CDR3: TGTGCCAGCAGCTTAATAGCCCAGGGGAGCACTGGAAACACCATATATTTT.

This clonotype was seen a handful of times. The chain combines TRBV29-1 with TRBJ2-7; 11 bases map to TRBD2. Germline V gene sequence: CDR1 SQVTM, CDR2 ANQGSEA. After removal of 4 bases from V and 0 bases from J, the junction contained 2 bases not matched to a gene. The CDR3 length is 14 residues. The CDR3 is CSVGGLADSYEQYF. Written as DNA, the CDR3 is TGCAGCGTTGGGGGACTAGCGGACTCCTACGAGCAGTACTTC.

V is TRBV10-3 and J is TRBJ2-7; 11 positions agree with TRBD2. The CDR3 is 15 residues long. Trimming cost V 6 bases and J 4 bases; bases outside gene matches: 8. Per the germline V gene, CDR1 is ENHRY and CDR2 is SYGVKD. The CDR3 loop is CAISLTSGSSYEQYF. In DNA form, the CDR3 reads TGTGCCATCAGCCTAACTAGCGGGAGCTCGTACGAGCAGTACTTC.

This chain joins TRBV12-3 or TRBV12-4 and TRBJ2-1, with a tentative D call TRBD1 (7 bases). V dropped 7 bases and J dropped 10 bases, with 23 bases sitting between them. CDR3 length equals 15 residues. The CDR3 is CASTPGGYGGWEQFF. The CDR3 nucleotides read TGTGCCAGCACCCCAGGGGGGTACGGCGGGTGGGAGCAGTTCTTC.

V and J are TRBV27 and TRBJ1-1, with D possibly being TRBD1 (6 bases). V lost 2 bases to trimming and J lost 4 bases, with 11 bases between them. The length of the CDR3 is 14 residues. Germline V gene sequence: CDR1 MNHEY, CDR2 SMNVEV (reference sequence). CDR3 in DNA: TGTGCCAGCAGTTTACAGGGGATTAGCACTGAAGCTTTCTTT. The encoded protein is CASSLQGISTEAFF.

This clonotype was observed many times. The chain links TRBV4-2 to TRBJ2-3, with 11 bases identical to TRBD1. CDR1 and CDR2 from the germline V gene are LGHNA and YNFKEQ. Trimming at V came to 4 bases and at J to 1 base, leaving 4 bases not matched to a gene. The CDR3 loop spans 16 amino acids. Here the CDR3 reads CASSRTGGHGTDTQYF. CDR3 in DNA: TGTGCCAGCAGCCGGACAGGGGGCCACGGCACAGATACGCAGTATTTT.

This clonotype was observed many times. CDR3 coding DNA: TGTGCCAGCAGCTTATACGGGGGTAGCTCCTACAATGAGCAGTTCTTC. Translation: CASSLYGGSSYNEQFF. V and J are TRBV7-3 and TRBJ2-1, with D maybe TRBD2 (6 bases). CDR1 and CDR2 from the germline V gene are SGHTA and FQGTGA. Trimming left V 2 bases short and J 0 bases short, with 11 bases between. The CDR3 contains 16 residues.

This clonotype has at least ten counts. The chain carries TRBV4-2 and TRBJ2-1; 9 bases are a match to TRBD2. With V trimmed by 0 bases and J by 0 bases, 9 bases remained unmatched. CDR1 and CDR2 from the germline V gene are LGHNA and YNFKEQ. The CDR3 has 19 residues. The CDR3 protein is CASSQELAGGPLSYNEQFF. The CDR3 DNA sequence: TGTGCCAGCAGCCAAGAACTCGCGGGGGGGCCCCTCTCCTACAATGAGCAGTTCTTC.